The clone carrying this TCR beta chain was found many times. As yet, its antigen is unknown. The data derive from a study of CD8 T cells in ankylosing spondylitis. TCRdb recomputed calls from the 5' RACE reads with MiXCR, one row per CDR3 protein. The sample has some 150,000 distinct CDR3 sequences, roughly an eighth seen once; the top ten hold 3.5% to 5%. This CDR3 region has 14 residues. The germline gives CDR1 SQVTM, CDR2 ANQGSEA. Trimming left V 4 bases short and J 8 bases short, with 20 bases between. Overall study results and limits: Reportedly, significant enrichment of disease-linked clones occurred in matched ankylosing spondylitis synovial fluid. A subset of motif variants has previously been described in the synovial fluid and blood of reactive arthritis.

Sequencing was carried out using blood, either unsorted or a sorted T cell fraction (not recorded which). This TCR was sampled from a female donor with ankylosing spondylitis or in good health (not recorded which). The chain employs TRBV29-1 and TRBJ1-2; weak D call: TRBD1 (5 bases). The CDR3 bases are TGCAGCGTTGGGGGCGACCGCAGCAAAGAGGGCTACACCTTC. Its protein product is CSVGGDRSKEGYTF.